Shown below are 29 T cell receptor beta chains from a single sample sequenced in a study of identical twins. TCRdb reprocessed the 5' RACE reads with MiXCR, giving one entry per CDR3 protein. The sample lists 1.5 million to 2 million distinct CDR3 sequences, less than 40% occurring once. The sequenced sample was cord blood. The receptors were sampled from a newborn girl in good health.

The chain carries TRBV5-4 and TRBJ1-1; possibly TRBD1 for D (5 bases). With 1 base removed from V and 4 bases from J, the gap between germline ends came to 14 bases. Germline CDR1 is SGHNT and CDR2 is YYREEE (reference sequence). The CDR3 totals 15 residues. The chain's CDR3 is CASSLMGKGATEAFF. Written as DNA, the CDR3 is TGTGCCAGCAGCTTGATGGGGAAAGGGGCCACTGAAGCTTTCTTT.

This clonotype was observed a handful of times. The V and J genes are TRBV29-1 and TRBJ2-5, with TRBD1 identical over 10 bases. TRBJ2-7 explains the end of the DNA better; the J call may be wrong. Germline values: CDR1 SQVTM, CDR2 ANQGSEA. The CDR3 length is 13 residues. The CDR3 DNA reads TGCAGCGCCCGTCCCGGGACAGGGGTCGAGCAGTACTTC. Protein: CSARPGTGVEQYF.

The CDR3 loop is CASSHQGPSHGDTEAFF. The CDR3 nucleotides are TGTGCCAGCAGTCACCAGGGGCCCTCTCACGGAGACACTGAAGCTTTCTTT. This chain links TRBV6-5 with TRBJ1-1, with D possibly matching TRBD1 (6 bases). The CDR3 runs to 17 residues. Germline-derived CDR1 and CDR2 are MNHEY and SVGAGI. V lost 5 bases and J lost 3, with 22 bases in between.

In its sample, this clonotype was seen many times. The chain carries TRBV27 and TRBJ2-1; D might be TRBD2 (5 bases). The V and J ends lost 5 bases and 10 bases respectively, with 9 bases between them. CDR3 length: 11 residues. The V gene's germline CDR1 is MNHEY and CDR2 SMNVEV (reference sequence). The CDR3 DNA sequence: TGTGCCAGCAGTGGAAGACTAGAGCAGTTCTTC. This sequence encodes CASSGRLEQFF.

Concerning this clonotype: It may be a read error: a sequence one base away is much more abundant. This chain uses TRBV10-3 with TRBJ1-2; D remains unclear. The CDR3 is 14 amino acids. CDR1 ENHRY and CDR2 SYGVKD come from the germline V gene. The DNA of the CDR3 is TGTGCCATCTCTCGCCTTCCCGAGACCTATGGCCACACCTTC. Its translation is CAISRLPETYGHTF.

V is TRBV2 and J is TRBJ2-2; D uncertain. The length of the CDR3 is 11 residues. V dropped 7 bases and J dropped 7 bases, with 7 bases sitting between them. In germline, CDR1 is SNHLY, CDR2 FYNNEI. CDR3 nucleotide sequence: TGTGCCAGCAAAGTCGTCGGGGAGCTGTTTTTT. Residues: CASKVVGELFF.

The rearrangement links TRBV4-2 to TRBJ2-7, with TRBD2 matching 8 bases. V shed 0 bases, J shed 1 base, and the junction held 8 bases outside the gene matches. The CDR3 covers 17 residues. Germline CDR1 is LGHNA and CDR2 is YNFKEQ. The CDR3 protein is CASSQDARTSRSYEQYF. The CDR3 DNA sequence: TGTGCCAGCAGCCAAGATGCGCGGACTAGCCGATCCTACGAGCAGTACTTC.

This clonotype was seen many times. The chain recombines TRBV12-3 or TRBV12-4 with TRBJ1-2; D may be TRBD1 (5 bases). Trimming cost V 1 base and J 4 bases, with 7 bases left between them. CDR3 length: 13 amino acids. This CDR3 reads CASSLVQGYGYTF. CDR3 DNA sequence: TGTGCCAGCAGTTTAGTTCAGGGCTATGGCTACACCTTC.

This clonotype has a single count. The CDR3 reads CASSLGPGIYGYTF. CDR3 bases: TGTGCCAGCAGCTTAGGACCGGGGATCTATGGCTACACCTTC. The V gene is TRBV7-2, the J gene TRBJ1-2; D gene ambiguous. Trimming cost V 1 base and J 4 bases, with 10 bases left between them. This CDR3 has 14 residues. The germline V gene has CDR1 SGHTA and CDR2 FQGNSA. The entire variable domain, with the rest obtained from reference TRBV7-2 and TRBJ1-2, is as follows: GAGVSQSPSNKVTEKGKDVELRCDPISGHTALYWYRQSLGQGLEFLIYFQGNSAPDKSGLPSDRFSAERTGGSVSTLTIQRTQQEDSAVYLCASSLGPGIYGYTFGSGTRLTVV.

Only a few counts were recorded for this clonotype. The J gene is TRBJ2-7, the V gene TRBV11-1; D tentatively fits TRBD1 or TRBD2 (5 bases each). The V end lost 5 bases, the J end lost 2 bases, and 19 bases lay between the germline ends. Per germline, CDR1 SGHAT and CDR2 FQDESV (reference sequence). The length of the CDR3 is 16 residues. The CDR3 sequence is CASSPRGGNLPYEQYF. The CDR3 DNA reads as TGTGCCAGCAGCCCGAGGGGCGGAAATCTCCCCTACGAGCAGTACTTC. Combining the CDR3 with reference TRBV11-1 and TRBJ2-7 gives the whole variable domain EAEVAQSPRYKITEKSQAVAFWCDPISGHATLYWYRQILGQGPELLVQFQDESVVDDSQLPKDRFSAERLKGVDSTLKIQPAELGDSAMYLCASSPRGGNLPYEQYFGPGTRLTVT.

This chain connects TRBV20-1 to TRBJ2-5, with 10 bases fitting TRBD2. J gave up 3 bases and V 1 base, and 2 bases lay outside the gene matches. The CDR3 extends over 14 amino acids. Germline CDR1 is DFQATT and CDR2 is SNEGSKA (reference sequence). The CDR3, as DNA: TGCAGTGCTAGAGCCGGACTAGCGGAAGAGACCCAGTACTTC. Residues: CSARAGLAEETQYF.

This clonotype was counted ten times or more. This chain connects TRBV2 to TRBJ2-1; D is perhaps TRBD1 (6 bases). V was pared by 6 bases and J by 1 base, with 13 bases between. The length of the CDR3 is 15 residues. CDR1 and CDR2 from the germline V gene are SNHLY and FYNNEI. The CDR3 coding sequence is TGTGCCAGCAGCGATCAGGGGAGTTCCTACAATGAGCAGTTCTTC. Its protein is CASSDQGSSYNEQFF.

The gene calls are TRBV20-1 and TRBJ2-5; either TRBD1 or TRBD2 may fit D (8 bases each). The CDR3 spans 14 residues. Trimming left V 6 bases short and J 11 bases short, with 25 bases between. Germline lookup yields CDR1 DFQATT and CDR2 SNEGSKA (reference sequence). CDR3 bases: TGCAGTGCGCAGGGGGCTAGCGGGTCGAAAGAGCAGTACTTC. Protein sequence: CSAQGASGSKEQYF.

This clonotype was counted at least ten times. CDR3 DNA sequence: TGCAGCGTTGCCCGGACAGGGTCCACAGATACGCAGTATTTT. This encodes CSVARTGSTDTQYF. The rearrangement links TRBV29-1 to TRBJ2-3, with 8 bases matching TRBD1. The CDR3 is 14 residues long. Germline CDR1 is SQVTM and CDR2 is ANQGSEA. V lost 4 bases, J lost 2 bases, and 5 bases stayed unmatched.

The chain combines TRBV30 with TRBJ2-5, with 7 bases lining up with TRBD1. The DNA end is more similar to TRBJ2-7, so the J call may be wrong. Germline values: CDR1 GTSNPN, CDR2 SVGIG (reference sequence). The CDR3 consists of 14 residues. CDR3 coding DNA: TGTGCCTGGAGTGTATCCCAGGGGGTAGACGAGCAGTACTTC. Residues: CAWSVSQGVDEQYF.

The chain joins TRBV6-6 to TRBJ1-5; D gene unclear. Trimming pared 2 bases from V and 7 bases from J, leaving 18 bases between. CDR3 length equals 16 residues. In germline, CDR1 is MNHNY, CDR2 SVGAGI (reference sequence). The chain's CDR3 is CASSYPQREAHQPQHF. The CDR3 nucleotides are TGTGCCAGCAGTTACCCCCAAAGGGAGGCACACCAGCCCCAGCATTTT.

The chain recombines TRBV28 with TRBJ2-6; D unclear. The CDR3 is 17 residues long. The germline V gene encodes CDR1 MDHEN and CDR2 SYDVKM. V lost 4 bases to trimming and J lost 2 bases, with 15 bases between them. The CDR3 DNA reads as TGTGCCAGCAGTTCCCCTCGAGCCTCGCCTGGGGCCAACGTCCTGACTTTC. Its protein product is CASSSPRASPGANVLTF.

CDR3 amino acids: CASCPWRGYGYTF. The CDR3 region has the DNA TGTGCCAGCTGTCCCTGGCGGGGCTATGGCTACACCTTC. The rearrangement joins TRBV28 to TRBJ1-2; unclear D gene. Germline CDR1 MDHEN, CDR2 SYDVKM. CDR3 length: 13 amino acids. Trimming pared 8 bases from V and 4 bases from J, leaving 14 bases between.

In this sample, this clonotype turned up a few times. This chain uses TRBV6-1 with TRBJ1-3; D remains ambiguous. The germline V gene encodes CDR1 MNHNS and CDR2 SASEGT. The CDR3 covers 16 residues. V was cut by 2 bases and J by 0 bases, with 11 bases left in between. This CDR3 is CASSEHSRLSGNTIYF. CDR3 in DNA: TGTGCCAGCAGTGAACACAGCCGCCTCTCTGGAAACACCATATATTTT.

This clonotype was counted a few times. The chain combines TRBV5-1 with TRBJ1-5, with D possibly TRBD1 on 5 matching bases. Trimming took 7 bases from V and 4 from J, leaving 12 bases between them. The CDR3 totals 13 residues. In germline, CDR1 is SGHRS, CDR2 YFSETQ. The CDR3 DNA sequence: TGCGCCAGCCGGAAGGGGAGTAATCAGCCCCAGCATTTT. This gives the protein CASRKGSNQPQHF.

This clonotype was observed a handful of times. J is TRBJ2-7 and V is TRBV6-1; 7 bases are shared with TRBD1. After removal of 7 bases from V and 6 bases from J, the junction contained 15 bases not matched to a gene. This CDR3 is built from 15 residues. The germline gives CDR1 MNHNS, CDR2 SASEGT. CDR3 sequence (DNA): TGTGCCAGCACTAGGACAGGTCGGCCGGGTCGCGAGCAGTACTTC. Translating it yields CASTRTGRPGREQYF.

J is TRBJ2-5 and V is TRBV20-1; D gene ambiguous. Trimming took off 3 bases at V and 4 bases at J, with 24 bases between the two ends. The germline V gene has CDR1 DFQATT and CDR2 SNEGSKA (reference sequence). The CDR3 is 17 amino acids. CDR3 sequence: CSARTLTAKVRTETQYF. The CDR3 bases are TGCAGTGCTAGGACCCTAACGGCGAAAGTTAGAACAGAGACCCAGTACTTC.

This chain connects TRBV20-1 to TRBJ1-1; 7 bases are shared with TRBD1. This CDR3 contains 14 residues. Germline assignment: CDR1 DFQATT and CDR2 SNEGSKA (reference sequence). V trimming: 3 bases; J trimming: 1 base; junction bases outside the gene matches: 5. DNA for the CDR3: TGCAGTGCTAGTCCGACAGGGAGGAACACTGAAGCTTTCTTT. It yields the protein CSASPTGRNTEAFF.

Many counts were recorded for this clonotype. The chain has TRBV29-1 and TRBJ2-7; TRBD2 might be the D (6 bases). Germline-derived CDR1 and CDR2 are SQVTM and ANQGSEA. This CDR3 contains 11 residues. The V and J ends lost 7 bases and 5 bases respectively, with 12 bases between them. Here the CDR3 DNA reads TGCAGCGGGGGGGTCGACAACGAGCAGTACTTC. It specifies CSGGVDNEQYF.

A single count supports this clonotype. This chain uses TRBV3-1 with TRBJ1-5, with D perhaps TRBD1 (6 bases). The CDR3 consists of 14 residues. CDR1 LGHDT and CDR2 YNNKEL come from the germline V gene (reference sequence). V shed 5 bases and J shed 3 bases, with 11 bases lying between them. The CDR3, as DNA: TGTGCCAGCAGCAATACAGGGAACAATCAGCCCCAGCATTTT. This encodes CASSNTGNNQPQHF. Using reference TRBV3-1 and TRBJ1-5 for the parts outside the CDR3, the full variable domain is DTAVSQTPKYLVTQMGNDKSIKCEQNLGHDTMYWYKQDSKKFLKIMFSYNNKELIINETVPNRFSPKSPDKAHLNLHINSLELGDSAVYFCASSNTGNNQPQHFGDGTRLSIL.

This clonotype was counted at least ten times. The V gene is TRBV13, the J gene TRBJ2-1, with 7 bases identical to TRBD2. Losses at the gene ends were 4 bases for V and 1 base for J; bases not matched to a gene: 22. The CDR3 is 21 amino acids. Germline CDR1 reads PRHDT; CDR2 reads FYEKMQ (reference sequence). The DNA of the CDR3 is TGTGCCAGCAGCTGGGTCCCTCTGACAGCGGGAACGCTAGTTTCCTACAATGAGCAGTTCTTC. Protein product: CASSWVPLTAGTLVSYNEQFF.

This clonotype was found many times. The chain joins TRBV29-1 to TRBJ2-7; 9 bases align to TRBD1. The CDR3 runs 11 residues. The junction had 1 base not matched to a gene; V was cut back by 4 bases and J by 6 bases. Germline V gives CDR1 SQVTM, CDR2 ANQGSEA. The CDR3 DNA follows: TGCAGCGTTGGGACAGGGGTCGAGCAGTACTTC. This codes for CSVGTGVEQYF.

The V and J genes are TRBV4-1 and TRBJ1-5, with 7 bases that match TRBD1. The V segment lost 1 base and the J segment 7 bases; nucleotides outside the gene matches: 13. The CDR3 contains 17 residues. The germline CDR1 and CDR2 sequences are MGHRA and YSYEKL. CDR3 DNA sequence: TGCGCCAGCAGCCAAGTATCGGACAGGTTCGGGGGACAGCCCCAGCATTTT. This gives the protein CASSQVSDRFGGQPQHF.

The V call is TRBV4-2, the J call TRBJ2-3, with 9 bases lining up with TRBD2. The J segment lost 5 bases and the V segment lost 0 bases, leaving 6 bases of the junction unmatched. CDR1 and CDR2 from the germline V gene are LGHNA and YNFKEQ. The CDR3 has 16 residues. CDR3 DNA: TGTGCCAGCAGCCAAGAGCGGGGGGGTGGGAAAGATACGCAGTATTTT. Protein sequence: CASSQERGGGKDTQYF.